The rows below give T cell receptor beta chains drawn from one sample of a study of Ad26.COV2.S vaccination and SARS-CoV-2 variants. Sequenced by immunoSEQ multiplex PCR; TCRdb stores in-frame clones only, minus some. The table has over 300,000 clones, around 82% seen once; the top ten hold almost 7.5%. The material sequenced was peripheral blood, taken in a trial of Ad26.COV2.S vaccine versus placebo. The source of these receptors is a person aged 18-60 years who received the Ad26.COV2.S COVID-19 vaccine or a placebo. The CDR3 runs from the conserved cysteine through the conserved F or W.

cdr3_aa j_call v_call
CASSVVGLAGTTQYF TRBJ2-3 TRBV9
CASSQGGNEQYF TRBJ2-7 TRBV3-1/TRBV3-2
CASSQAGEGTEKLFF TRBJ1-4 TRBV10-2
CASSGGTSSTDTQYF TRBJ2-3 TRBV5-1
CASSLEGGGGTDTQYF TRBJ2-3 TRBV7-9
CASSSLLGDRRVETQYF TRBJ2-5 TRBV4-3
CASTKTGVQPQHF TRBJ1-5 TRBV6-5
CASSLRESPQETQYF TRBJ2-5 TRBV18
CASSWPGTGAGETQYF TRBJ2-5 TRBV11-2
CASSGGSFTDTQYF TRBJ2-3 TRBV2
CASSEGTPATNEKLFF TRBJ1-4 TRBV6-1
CASSEGRGSGYTF TRBJ1-2 TRBV2
CASSLAHKGETQYF TRBJ2-5 TRBV5-5
CASSLPGRRYNEQFF TRBJ2-1 TRBV19
CASTGTSETQYF TRBJ2-5 TRBV2
CASRRQQETQYF TRBJ2-5 TRBV5-1
CASSLVGGNQPQHF TRBJ1-5 TRBV13
CASSAQAPGGYTF TRBJ1-2 TRBV25-1
CASSVRTGQETQYF TRBJ2-5 TRBV18
CASSPGHNNEQFF TRBJ2-1 TRBV7-9
CASSLGVYEQYF TRBJ2-7 TRBV7-9
CASSPARLETQYF TRBJ2-5 TRBV7-2
CASSLALAGVSPLHF TRBJ1-6 TRBV7-9
CASTAPTGNNEQFF TRBJ2-1 TRBV4-1
CASSLAGGYTGELFF TRBJ2-2 TRBV7-3
CSVQDSSYNEQFF TRBJ2-1 TRBV29-1
CASSRGLGGETQYF TRBJ2-5 TRBV19
CASSRYPWRESWGETQYF TRBJ2-5 TRBV5-1
CASRLTGANSPLHF TRBJ1-6 TRBV6-5
CASSLALSFSGGASGETQYF TRBJ2-5 TRBV7-2
CAISESGPNQPQHF TRBJ1-5 TRBV10-3
CASNPTVFRLNTEAFF TRBJ1-1 TRBV5-1
CASSLEPVGSGNTIYF TRBJ1-3 TRBV6-4
CASSVGRIPRELFF TRBJ1-4 TRBV9
CASSYSAAASTYEQYF TRBJ2-7 TRBV7-2
CASSDLSGSRNTIYF TRBJ1-3 TRBV25-1
CSATSETQYF TRBJ2-5 TRBV20-1
CASSQSNQGAQAFF TRBJ1-1 TRBV4-3
CASSFGWEQFF TRBJ2-1 TRBV7-9
CASSQSGTGLYEQYF TRBJ2-7 TRBV14
CASRTRVEFNEKLFF TRBJ1-4 TRBV27